This TCR beta chain was sequenced in a study of shared clonotypes between healthy human individuals. The germline V gene encodes CDR1 GTSNPN and CDR2 SVGIG (reference sequence). This CDR3 has 13 amino acids. V lost 7 bases to trimming and J lost 3 bases; unmatched junction nucleotides: 8. Sequenced by immunoSEQ multiplex PCR; TCRdb stores in-frame clones only, minus some. Among under 2.5 million clones listed, 80% to 95% were seen once. The chain employs TRBV30 and TRBJ1-1; TRBD1 agrees at 7 bases. The clonotype originates from a man aged 18 to 30 in good health. Some clones in this sample may be carry-over from other donors' samples. The sample taken for sequencing was naive CD4+ T cells from PBMCs. Subset reported: CD45RA+ positively selected. CDR3 amino acids: CASQTGEDTEAFF. CDR3 in DNA: TGTGCCTCCCAAACAGGGGAGGACACTGAAGCTTTCTTT.